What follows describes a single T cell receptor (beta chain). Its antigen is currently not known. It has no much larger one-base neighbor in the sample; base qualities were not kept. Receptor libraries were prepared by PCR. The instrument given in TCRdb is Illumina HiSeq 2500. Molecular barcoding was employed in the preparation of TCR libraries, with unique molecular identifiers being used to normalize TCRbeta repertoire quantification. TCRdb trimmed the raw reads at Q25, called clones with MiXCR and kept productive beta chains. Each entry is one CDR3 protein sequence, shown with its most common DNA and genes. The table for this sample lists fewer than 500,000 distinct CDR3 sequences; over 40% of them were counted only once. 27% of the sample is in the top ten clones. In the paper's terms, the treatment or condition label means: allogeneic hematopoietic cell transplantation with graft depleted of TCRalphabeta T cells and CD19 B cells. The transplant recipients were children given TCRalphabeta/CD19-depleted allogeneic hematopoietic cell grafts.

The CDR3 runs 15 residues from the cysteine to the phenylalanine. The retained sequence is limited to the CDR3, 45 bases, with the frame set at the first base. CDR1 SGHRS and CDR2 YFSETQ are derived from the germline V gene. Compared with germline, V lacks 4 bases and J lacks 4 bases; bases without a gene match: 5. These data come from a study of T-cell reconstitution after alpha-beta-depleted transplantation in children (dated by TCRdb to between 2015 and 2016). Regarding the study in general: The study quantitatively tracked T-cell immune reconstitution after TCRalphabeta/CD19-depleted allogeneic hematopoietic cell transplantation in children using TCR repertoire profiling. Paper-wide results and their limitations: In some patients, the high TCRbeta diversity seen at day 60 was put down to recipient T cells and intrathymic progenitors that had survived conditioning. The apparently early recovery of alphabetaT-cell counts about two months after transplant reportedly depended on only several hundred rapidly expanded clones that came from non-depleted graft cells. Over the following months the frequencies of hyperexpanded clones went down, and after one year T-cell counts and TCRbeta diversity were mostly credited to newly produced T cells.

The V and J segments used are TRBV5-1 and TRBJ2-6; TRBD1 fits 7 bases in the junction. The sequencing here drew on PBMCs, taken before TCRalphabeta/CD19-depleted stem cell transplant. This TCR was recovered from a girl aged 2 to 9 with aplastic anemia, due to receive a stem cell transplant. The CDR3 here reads CASSLRGYGANVLTF. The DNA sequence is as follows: TGCGCCAGCAGCCTCAGGGGGTACGGGGCCAACGTCCTGACTTTC.